Each of the 17 T cell receptor beta chains below was sequenced from the same sample in a study of shared clonotypes between healthy human individuals. CD45RO negativity and positive selection for CCR7 defined naive CD8 cells, a population that excluded terminally differentiated effector memory CD45RA+ cells. Profiling relied on immunoSEQ multiplex PCR, and the TCRdb table lists in-frame clones only, not all of them. The sample has about 700,000 clones, 92% seen once. The specimen sequenced was naive CD8+ T cells sorted from blood. Every receptor here comes from a man younger than 40 in good health.

CDR3 sequence: CASSLGLAGGENTGELFF. CDR3 DNA sequence: TGCGCCAGCAGCTTGGGACTAGCGGGAGGAGAGAACACCGGGGAGCTGTTTTTT. The V and J genes are TRBV5-1 and TRBJ2-2; 13 bases align to TRBD2. J lost 1 base, V lost 0 bases, and 3 bases had no gene match. The CDR3 has 18 residues. Germline assignment: CDR1 SGHRS and CDR2 YFSETQ.

This chain joins TRBV2 and TRBJ2-7, with D possibly being TRBD1 (6 bases). In germline, CDR1 is SNHLY, CDR2 FYNNEI. The length of the CDR3 is 14 residues. V lost 6 bases and J lost 4, with 16 bases in between. CDR3 region: CASRVRGDLYEQYF. Here the CDR3 DNA reads TGTGCCAGCAGGGTCAGGGGCGATTTGTACGAGCAGTACTTC.

The V gene is TRBV7-9, the J gene TRBJ2-7; no clear D gene. This CDR3 spans 15 amino acids. Trimming shortened V by 5 bases and J by 3 bases, and 17 bases separated the two germline ends. Germline V lookup: CDR1 SEHNR, CDR2 FQNEAQ (reference sequence). The CDR3 loop reads CASSRPGASFYEQYF. CDR3 coding DNA: TGTGCCAGCAGCCGCCCGGGCGCTTCTTTCTACGAGCAGTACTTC.

This clone was seen only once. The rearrangement links TRBV4-3 to TRBJ2-1; D perhaps matches TRBD1 (6 bases). V lost 4 bases and J lost 3, with 16 bases in between. The CDR3 contains 16 residues. In germline, CDR1 is LGHNA, CDR2 YSLEER. CDR3 sequence reads: CASSPTRGTNYNEQFF. The CDR3 nucleotides are TGCGCCAGCAGCCCAACCAGGGGTACGAACTACAATGAGCAGTTCTTC.

This chain links TRBV19 with TRBJ2-3; TRBD2 matches 11 bases. This CDR3 contains 17 residues. Losses at the gene ends were 5 bases for V and 10 bases for J; bases not matched to a gene: 17. Germline loops: CDR1 LNHDA, CDR2 SQIVND (reference sequence). This CDR3 is CASSSIQTSGAEGAQYF. CDR3 sequence (DNA): TGTGCCAGTAGTTCGATTCAGACTAGCGGGGCGGAGGGGGCGCAGTATTTT.

The chain combines TRBV29-1 with TRBJ1-2, with D maybe TRBD1 (5 bases). The V end was cut by 4 bases, the J end by 6 bases, with 15 bases between. CDR3 length: 13 residues. Germline lookup yields CDR1 SQVTM and CDR2 ANQGSEA. For the CDR3, the DNA is TGCAGCGTTGTTGAGGGGCGAGTGGATGGCTACACCTTC. Encoded protein: CSVVEGRVDGYTF.

The chain is built from TRBV27 and TRBJ2-5; TRBD1 matches 9 bases. The germline CDR1 and CDR2 sequences are MNHEY and SMNVEV (reference sequence). This CDR3 is built from 16 residues. The junction had 7 bases not matched to a gene; V was cut back by 1 base and J by 4 bases. The CDR3 DNA reads as TGTGCCAGCAGTTTATGGGGACAGGGAGTGGCAGAGACCCAGTACTTC. This translates into CASSLWGQGVAETQYF.

The chain employs TRBV5-1 and TRBJ2-6; D uncertain. The germline V gene has CDR1 SGHRS and CDR2 YFSETQ. The V and J ends lost 3 bases and 3 bases respectively, with 10 bases between them. The CDR3 is 15 amino acids. CDR3 sequence (DNA): TGCGCCAGCAGCTACCGGAGCTTTGGGGCCAACGTCCTGACTTTC. This codes for CASSYRSFGANVLTF.

The chain uses TRBV27 and TRBJ1-1; D ambiguous. The CDR3 loop spans 12 amino acids. Germline lookup yields CDR1 MNHEY and CDR2 SMNVEV (reference sequence). V dropped 5 bases and J dropped 4 bases, with 8 bases sitting between them. The CDR3 loop is CASSGGITEAFF. The DNA for the CDR3 is TGTGCCAGCAGTGGAGGGATCACTGAAGCTTTCTTT.

The J gene is TRBJ1-3, the V gene TRBV9; weak D call: TRBD1 (6 bases). The CDR3 runs 16 residues. The V gene's germline CDR1 is SGDLS and CDR2 YYNGEE. V lost 0 bases and J 1 base, leaving 11 bases between the germline ends. CDR3 amino acids: CASSVEPGESGNTIYF. The CDR3 region has the DNA TGTGCCAGCAGCGTAGAACCAGGGGAGTCTGGAAACACCATATATTTT.

This sequence joins TRBV27 and TRBJ2-5; the D gene is possibly TRBD1 (5 bases). V shed 5 bases and J shed 0 bases, with 13 bases lying between them. Germline V CDR1 and CDR2: MNHEY, SMNVEV (reference sequence). This CDR3 comprises 15 residues. CDR3 DNA sequence: TGTGCCAGCAGTAAGACAGTCGGGTACCAAGAGACCCAGTACTTC. It is translated as CASSKTVGYQETQYF.

The rearrangement links TRBV5-1 to TRBJ2-7, with 9 bases matching TRBD1. Germline V gene lookup returns CDR1 SGHRS and CDR2 YFSETQ. After removal of 5 bases from V and 4 bases from J, the junction contained 10 bases not matched to a gene. CDR3 size: 15 residues. The CDR3 spells CASRTSPGQGYEQYF. The CDR3, as DNA: TGCGCCAGCAGGACTAGCCCGGGACAGGGTTACGAGCAGTACTTC.

A word on this clone: The same CDR3 arises from other DNA sequences in this sample as well. The CDR3 nucleotides are TGTGCCAGCAGTTTCCAGGGTAGCAATCAGCCCCAGCATTTT. Translated: CASSFQGSNQPQHF. The genes are TRBV27 and TRBJ1-5; D may be TRBD1 (5 bases). Germline V CDR1 and CDR2: MNHEY, SMNVEV (reference sequence). The CDR3 is 14 residues long. Trimming shortened V by 3 bases and J by 0 bases, and 6 bases separated the two germline ends.

CDR3 sequence: CASGLQGPTAYEQYF. The DNA of the CDR3 is TGTGCTAGTGGTTTGCAGGGCCCAACGGCCTACGAGCAGTACTTC. V is TRBV12-5 and J is TRBJ2-7; a possible D gene is TRBD1 (5 bases). Germline V gene lookup returns CDR1 LGHNT and CDR2 FRNRAP. V lost 2 bases and J 2 bases, leaving 13 bases between the germline ends. This CDR3 is built from 15 residues.

The genes are TRBV19 and TRBJ2-7, with D perhaps matching TRBD2 (6 bases). CDR1 is LNHDA, CDR2 SQIVND, per germline (reference sequence). V dropped 1 base and J dropped 4 bases, with 11 bases sitting between them. This CDR3 has 14 residues. DNA of the CDR3: TGTGCCAGTAGTATAGGTTGGGGGGTGTACGAGCAGTACTTC. Translating gives CASSIGWGVYEQYF.

The rearrangement joins TRBV27 to TRBJ1-2; TRBD1 is a possible D gene (5 bases). Germline V gene data show CDR1 as MNHEY and CDR2 as SMNVEV (reference sequence). V lost 0 bases, J lost 3 bases, and 5 bases lay in between. CDR3 size: 13 residues. The CDR3 sequence is CASSLSRDYGYTF. CDR3 in DNA: TGTGCCAGCAGTTTATCCAGGGACTATGGCTACACCTTC.

The chain couples TRBV13 to TRBJ2-2; no clear D gene. The CDR3 totals 12 residues. CDR1 is PRHDT and CDR2 is FYEKMQ in the germline V gene (reference sequence). The germline V and J ends were trimmed by 3 bases and 6 bases, with 5 bases remaining between them. The CDR3 DNA is TGTGCCAGCAGCTTCTGGCCCGGGGAGCTGTTTTTT. It is translated as CASSFWPGELFF.